These 23 T cell receptor beta chains were sequenced from one sample in a study of T-cell reconstitution after alpha-beta-depleted transplantation in children. A library of TCRbeta sequences, prepared with unique molecular identifiers, was generated. Using its own MiXCR run on the PCR reads, TCRdb lists one record per CDR3 protein. The sample carries some 600,000 distinct CDR3 sequences, roughly 15% recorded once. Sequenced here: PBMCs from the stem cell graft donor, sampled from the stem cell graft. The receptors were sampled from a human donor who donated a stem cell graft to a child with acute myeloid leukemia.

This chain uses TRBV12-5 with TRBJ1-1, with D tentatively TRBD1 (6 bases). Germline V gene data show CDR1 as LGHNT and CDR2 as FRNRAP. The CDR3 consists of 14 residues. V gave up 5 bases and J gave up 4 bases, with 14 bases separating them. This CDR3 reads CASGPPGAGTEAFF. DNA of the CDR3: TGTGCTAGTGGTCCCCCGGGGGCGGGCACTGAAGCTTTCTTT.

The table lists this clonotype with a few counts. The V call is TRBV5-6, the J call TRBJ2-2, with D possibly matching TRBD1 (5 bases). The CDR3 is made up of 17 amino acids. The germline V gene encodes CDR1 SGHDT and CDR2 YYEEEE. Trimming stripped 4 bases from V and 4 bases from J, with 20 bases between. The CDR3 loop reads CASSQARGQDITGELFF. The CDR3 DNA sequence: TGTGCCAGCAGCCAGGCGCGAGGCCAGGACATCACCGGGGAGCTGTTTTTT.

This chain joins TRBV12-3 or TRBV12-4 and TRBJ1-5; D is unclear. This CDR3 is 12 amino acids long. The V end was cut by 6 bases, the J end by 7 bases, with 10 bases between. The CDR3 bases are TGTGCCAGCAGACTTTTCCCCCAGCCCCAGCATTTT. Protein product: CASRLFPQPQHF.

This clonotype was found many times. The chain has TRBV5-6 and TRBJ2-3; D is unresolved. From germline, CDR1 is SGHDT and CDR2 YYEEEE. V lost 0 bases and J lost 0, with 5 bases in between. This CDR3 region has 14 residues. In nucleotides, the CDR3 is TGTGCCAGCAGCTTGGAAAGTAGCACAGATACGCAGTATTTT. Its protein is CASSLESSTDTQYF.

The sample holds many counts of this clonotype. The chain combines TRBV20-1 with TRBJ1-5, with no clear D. Germline CDR1 DFQATT, CDR2 SNEGSKA (reference sequence). V was clipped by 5 bases and J by 4 bases, with 12 bases between them. This CDR3 region has 13 residues. The CDR3 loop reads CSAGGRLNQPQHF. The CDR3 DNA reads TGCAGTGCTGGAGGACGTTTGAATCAGCCCCAGCATTTT.

The V and J genes are TRBV7-8 and TRBJ1-5; the match to TRBD1 covers 9 bases. V lost 7 bases to trimming and J lost 1 base; unmatched junction nucleotides: 2. The CDR3 runs 14 residues. Germline V gives CDR1 SGHVS, CDR2 FQNEAQ. CDR3 in amino acids: CASKGQGSNQPQHF. CDR3 in DNA: TGTGCCAGCAAGGGACAGGGAAGCAATCAGCCCCAGCATTTT.

This chain uses TRBV6-2 or TRBV6-3 with TRBJ2-5, with D unresolved. The V end lost 4 bases, the J end lost 7 bases, and 10 bases lay between the germline ends. Germline CDR1 and CDR2: MNHEY and SVGEGT. The CDR3 extends over 12 amino acids. CDR3 DNA: TGTGCCAGCAGTTTAAGAGTCGGGACCCAGTACTTC. Its translation is CASSLRVGTQYF.

The chain recombines TRBV20-1 with TRBJ1-3; 7 bases match TRBD1. Losses at the gene ends were 4 bases for V and 4 bases for J; bases not matched to a gene: 10. This CDR3 has 15 amino acids. Germline assignment: CDR1 DFQATT and CDR2 SNEGSKA (reference sequence). Here the CDR3 DNA reads TGCAGTGCTACTTCGGTGACAGGGCACGGAAACACCATATATTTT. Protein product: CSATSVTGHGNTIYF.

This clonotype appeared many times. V is TRBV27 and J is TRBJ2-3; D remains ambiguous. The germline V gene has CDR1 MNHEY and CDR2 SMNVEV (reference sequence). The CDR3 sequence is 11 residues long. Trimming removed 8 bases from V and 4 bases from J, with 7 bases in between. The DNA for the CDR3 is TGTGCCAGCCGTCACGCAGATACGCAGTATTTT. This encodes CASRHADTQYF.

The rearrangement joins TRBV6-1 to TRBJ1-2, with D unclear. The CDR3 length is 14 residues. Trimming left V 2 bases short and J 6 bases short, with 13 bases between. Germline loops: CDR1 MNHNS, CDR2 SASEGT. CDR3 region: CASSELSGLDGYTF. Written as DNA, the CDR3 is TGTGCCAGCAGTGAATTGTCGGGCCTGGATGGCTACACCTTC.

The chain uses TRBV28 and TRBJ2-5; D perhaps matches TRBD1 (5 bases). Germline values: CDR1 MDHEN, CDR2 SYDVKM. V dropped 7 bases and J dropped 2 bases, with 17 bases sitting between them. This CDR3 has 15 amino acids. The CDR3 DNA reads as TGTGCCAGCACCGATAATCAGGGTGGACAAGAGACCCAGTACTTC. This sequence encodes CASTDNQGGQETQYF.

This clonotype was recorded at least ten times. This chain uses TRBV7-8 with TRBJ2-2; 7 bases are a match to TRBD1. Germline values: CDR1 SGHVS, CDR2 FQNEAQ. Unmatched junction bases numbered 10, after V lost 3 bases and J lost 6 bases. This CDR3 region has 16 residues. The CDR3 sequence is CASSFITGTAAGELFF. The CDR3 DNA follows: TGTGCCAGCAGCTTCATCACCGGGACAGCTGCCGGGGAGCTGTTTTTT.

There are a few counts of this clonotype. The chain links TRBV7-6 to TRBJ2-5; D uncertain. This CDR3 has 15 amino acids. CDR1 SGHVS and CDR2 FNYEAQ come from the germline V gene. Trimming took off 5 bases at V and 0 bases at J, with 13 bases between the two ends. The CDR3 coding sequence is TGTGCCAGCAGCCTAGTGTTCTTGAACCAAGAGACCCAGTACTTC. It codes for CASSLVFLNQETQYF.

Ten or more counts support this clonotype. This chain's CDR3 is CSVSLRADSNSPLHF. DNA for the CDR3: TGCAGCGTTTCTCTCAGGGCGGATTCCAATTCACCCCTCCACTTT. The chain joins TRBV29-1 to TRBJ1-6, with D tentatively TRBD1 (5 bases). V lost 5 bases and J lost 7, with 18 bases in between. This CDR3 region has 15 residues. Germline V gene data show CDR1 as SQVTM and CDR2 as ANQGSEA.

This clonotype was recorded at least ten times. J is TRBJ2-6 and V is TRBV29-1; D gene ambiguous. Germline V gene lookup returns CDR1 SQVTM and CDR2 ANQGSEA. The CDR3 covers 13 residues. Trimming removed 4 bases from V and 0 bases from J, with 4 bases in between. The CDR3 nucleotides are TGCAGCGTTGTTTACTCTGGGGCCAACGTCCTGACTTTC. Its protein is CSVVYSGANVLTF.

This clonotype showed up many times. The V call is TRBV29-1, the J call TRBJ2-2; D is perhaps TRBD1 (5 bases). The V gene's germline CDR1 is SQVTM and CDR2 ANQGSEA. This CDR3 spans 16 amino acids. V dropped 0 bases and J dropped 0 bases, with 11 bases sitting between them. Written as DNA, the CDR3 is TGCAGCGTTGAAGATTACCAGGGCGCGAACACCGGGGAGCTGTTTTTT. Protein sequence: CSVEDYQGANTGELFF.

A remark on this clonotype: This may arise from a read error, as a much more abundant clone is one base away. The chain recombines TRBV20-1 with TRBJ2-1; D is perhaps TRBD1 (6 bases). CDR1 and CDR2 from the germline V gene are DFQATT and SNEGSKA (reference sequence). CDR3 size: 14 residues. DNA for the CDR3: TGCAGTGCTAGGCTAAGGGTTGGGGGCAATGAGCGGTTCTTC. It encodes CSARLRVGGNERFF.

This sequence joins TRBV15 and TRBJ1-2, with D possibly matching TRBD1 (5 bases). CDR1 and CDR2 (germline): LNHNV, YYDKDF (reference sequence). Trimming took 0 bases from V and 4 from J, leaving 9 bases between them. The CDR3 has 14 amino acids. Here the CDR3 reads CATSRDTGRYGYTF. CDR3 DNA: TGTGCCACCAGCAGAGATACAGGCCGCTATGGCTACACCTTC.

This clonotype occurred many times. The V call is TRBV6-6, the J call TRBJ2-5; 8 bases align to TRBD2. CDR1 and CDR2 from the germline V gene are MNHNY and SVGAGI (reference sequence). The CDR3 contains 13 residues. V lost 10 bases to trimming and J lost 4 bases; unmatched junction nucleotides: 8. For the CDR3, the DNA is TGTGCCACGGAAGCGGGGGTCCGAGAGACCCAGTACTTC. The encoded protein is CATEAGVRETQYF.

This clonotype showed up just a few times. V is TRBV7-9 and J is TRBJ1-2; TRBD1 agrees at 7 bases. Germline values: CDR1 SEHNR, CDR2 FQNEAQ (reference sequence). After removal of 3 bases from V and 6 bases from J, the junction contained 13 bases not matched to a gene. This CDR3 has 16 residues. The CDR3 region is CASSLRQTGKGDGYTF. The DNA for the CDR3 is TGTGCCAGCAGCTTGCGACAGACAGGGAAGGGAGATGGCTACACCTTC.

This chain uses TRBV5-5 with TRBJ2-2, with D hard to call. The CDR3 sequence is 14 residues long. Trimming pared 2 bases from V and 4 bases from J, leaving 9 bases between. Germline CDR1 is SGHKS and CDR2 is YYEKEE (reference sequence). The CDR3 bases are TGTGCCAGCAGCTTAAGCAACCCCACCGGGGAGCTGTTTTTT. Translated: CASSLSNPTGELFF.

This clonotype was picked up a small number of times. The chain carries TRBV20-1 and TRBJ2-1; TRBD2 matches 9 bases. The germline V gene encodes CDR1 DFQATT and CDR2 SNEGSKA (reference sequence). CDR3 size: 13 residues. The J segment lost 3 bases and the V segment lost 7 bases, leaving 4 bases of the junction unmatched. This CDR3 reads CSGGRGGYNEQFF. The DNA for the CDR3 is TGCAGTGGCGGGCGGGGGGGCTACAATGAGCAGTTCTTC.

The CDR3 bases are TGCAGCGCCGGGACTAGCGGGGGGGCCACCGGGGAGCTGTTTTTT. It translates to CSAGTSGGATGELFF. The chain has TRBV29-1 and TRBJ2-2; 16 bases fit TRBD2. The CDR3 is made up of 15 amino acids. Germline V lookup: CDR1 SQVTM, CDR2 ANQGSEA. Trimming cost V 7 bases and J 4 bases; bases outside gene matches: 3.